This T cell receptor (beta chain) derives from a study of T cell changes during pregnancy in multiple sclerosis. The repertoire was sequenced with immunoSEQ multiplex PCR; TCRdb's copy has only in-frame clones and lacks some. Of 40,000 to 45,000 clones listed, 88% are singletons. The CDR3 spans 17 residues. Trimming removed 8 bases from V and 4 bases from J, with 23 bases in between. Looked up from germline, CDR1 is MGHRA and CDR2 is YSYEKL. This sequence joins TRBV4-1 and TRBJ2-2; no clear D. The sequence was obtained from a female donor in good health, enrolled as a control in a pregnancy study. Sequences were derived from CD8+ T cells from peripheral blood mononuclear cells, sampled after pregnancy. CDR3 sequence (DNA): TGCGCCAGCCGATATAATGACGTGGGCCCGAGCACCGGGGAGCTGTTTTTT. This sequence encodes CASRYNDVGPSTGELFF.